The rows below give T cell receptor beta chains drawn from one sample of a study of blood T cells in healthy people across ages. A single record per CDR3 protein comes from TCRdb applying MiXCR to the 5' RACE reads. The sample holds roughly 1,500,000 distinct CDR3 sequences, approximately 40% seen once. Sequenced input: blood. The source is a woman younger than 35 in good health. Each CDR3 is given with its conserved first and last residue. A D gene is named only where the DNA matches it firmly. A clone size is listed for some rows: how often the clone was seen (once, few, many), or a class if it is expanded.

J gene | clone size | V gene | D gene | CDR3 protein | CDR3 DNA
TRBJ1-2 | few | TRBV5-1 | TRBD1 | CASSFTGGDYGYTF | TGCGCCAGCAGCTTCACAGGGGGCGACTATGGCTACACCTTC
TRBJ1-1 | . | TRBV6-2/TRBV6-3 | . | CASSYSPPGGGMNTEAFF | TGTGCCAGCAGTTACTCGCCACCCGGGGGGGGGATGAACACTGAAGCTTTCTTT
TRBJ2-1 | . | TRBV15 | TRBD1 | CATSRGWDRETQFF | TGTGCCACCAGCAGAGGCTGGGACAGGGAAACGCAGTTCTTC
TRBJ2-7 | . | TRBV5-5 | TRBD2 | CASSLLTSGRPYEQYF | TGTGCCAGCAGCTTACTGACTAGCGGGAGGCCTTACGAGCAGTACTTC
TRBJ2-1 | . | TRBV11-2 | . | CASSSRDFDNEQFF | TGTGCCAGCAGCTCCCGGGACTTCGACAATGAGCAGTTCTTC
TRBJ1-2 | few | TRBV13 | . | CASSKRKTPNYGYTF | TGTGCCAGCAGCAAACGAAAGACCCCGAACTATGGCTACACCTTC
TRBJ2-1 | . | TRBV5-1 | . | CASSPEVSYNEQFF | TGCGCCAGCAGCCCCGAGGTTAGCTACAATGAGCAGTTCTTC
TRBJ2-7 | . | TRBV7-9 | . | CASRMTGLNHPYNEQYF | TGTGCCAGCAGGATGACCGGGCTTAACCACCCCTACAATGAGCAGTACTTC
TRBJ1-1 | few | TRBV7-9 | . | CASRRSEGLMNTEAFF | TGTGCCAGCAGGCGCTCTGAGGGGCTGATGAACACTGAAGCTTTCTTT
TRBJ2-4 | . | TRBV6-1 | . | CASAAVAKNIQYF | TGTGCCAGTGCTGCCGTAGCCAAAAACATTCAGTACTTC
TRBJ2-3 | . | TRBV12-5 | . | CASGAGPPGATDTQYF | TGTGCTAGTGGGGCGGGCCCCCCTGGGGCCACAGATACGCAGTATTTT
TRBJ2-7 | . | TRBV7-8 | . | CASSLQQSFYEQYF | TGTGCCAGCAGCTTACAACAGAGTTTCTACGAGCAGTACTTC
TRBJ2-2 | . | TRBV29-1 | TRBD2 | CSVRTSGSTGELFF | TGCAGCGTAAGGACTAGCGGGAGTACCGGGGAGCTGTTTTTT
TRBJ2-1 | many | TRBV5-1 | . | CASSVDQRASSYNEQFF | TGCGCCAGCAGCGTGGATCAGCGGGCAAGCTCCTACAATGAGCAGTTCTTC
TRBJ2-1 | few | TRBV11-2 | . | CASSSLKLTGQGSFF | TGTGCCAGCAGCTCCCTAAAACTGACAGGTCAGGGATCGTTCTTC
TRBJ2-7 | . | TRBV5-1 | . | CASGLYADEQYF | TGCGCCAGCGGCTTGTATGCGGACGAGCAGTACTTC
TRBJ2-5 | many | TRBV7-2 | . | CASSLRWGRSGQETQYF | TGTGCCAGCAGCTTGAGGTGGGGGAGAAGCGGGCAAGAGACCCAGTACTTC
TRBJ2-1 | . | TRBV3-1 | . | CASSTNGGTPEQFF | TGTGCCAGCAGCACGAACGGGGGGACACCCGAGCAGTTCTTC
TRBJ1-1 | few | TRBV7-3 | TRBD1 | CASSKGQGDTEAFF | TGTGCCAGCAGCAAAGGACAGGGCGACACTGAAGCTTTCTTT
TRBJ1-2 | . | TRBV3-1 | TRBD1 | CASSQEGRTGDNHGYTF | TGTGCCAGCAGCCAAGAAGGGCGAACAGGGGATAACCATGGCTACACCTTC
TRBJ2-7 | . | TRBV10-3 | . | CAISAQGLNEQYF | TGTGCCATCAGTGCGCAGGGGCTAAACGAGCAGTACTTC
TRBJ1-5 | few | TRBV20-1 | TRBD1 | CSGWDRANQPQHF | TGCAGTGGATGGGACAGGGCTAATCAGCCCCAGCATTTT
TRBJ2-7 | . | TRBV11-2 | TRBD1 | CASSPDNRGHYEQYF | TGTGCCAGCAGCCCAGACAACAGGGGACACTACGAGCAGTACTTC
TRBJ1-2 | . | TRBV29-1 | . | CSVGDRTRDGYTF | TGCAGCGTTGGTGACAGGACCCGGGATGGCTACACCTTC
TRBJ1-2 | . | TRBV7-9 | TRBD1 | CASIPGDSNGYTF | TGTGCCAGCATACCCGGGGACAGCAATGGCTACACCTTC
TRBJ1-6 | once | TRBV7-6 | . | CASSLEYQGSPLHF | TGTGCCAGCAGCTTAGAGTACCAAGGGTCACCCCTCCACTTT
TRBJ1-1 | . | TRBV29-1 | . | CSVEDDSGAGAFF | TGCAGCGTTGAAGATGATTCGGGGGCTGGAGCTTTCTTT
TRBJ1-1 | once | TRBV9 | TRBD1 | CASSPGGVTNTEAFF | TGTGCCAGCAGCCCAGGGGGGGTTACGAATACTGAAGCTTTCTTT
TRBJ2-1 | . | TRBV20-1 | . | CSARAPGGPNYNEQFF | TGCAGTGCTAGAGCCCCTGGCGGACCTAACTACAATGAGCAGTTCTTC